This T cell receptor (beta chain) stems from a study of OX40 agonist ivuxolimab in advanced cancers. Points from the study as a whole: Expanded clones tended on average to be more numerous among CD8+ T cells than CD4+.

Unmatched junction bases numbered 13, after V lost 4 bases and J lost 5 bases. CDR1 and CDR2 from the germline V gene are MDHEN and SYDVKM. CDR3 size: 18 residues. The assay was immunoSEQ multiplex PCR, and TCRdb's table has in-frame clones only and misses some. The table shows tens of thousands of clones, with around 89% occurring only once. Notes on this clone: As yet, its antigen is unknown.

The chain employs TRBV28 and TRBJ2-2; 10 bases are a match to TRBD2. The sequence derives from an adult with an advanced solid tumor such as melanoma, head and neck, liver or kidney cancer. The sequences come from CD4+ or CD8+ T cells sorted from blood, collected in a trial of the OX40 agonist ivuxolimab. The CDR3 sequence: CASSSLRGAGGPTGELFF. The CDR3 DNA is TGTGCCAGCAGTTCCCTCCGAGGAGCGGGAGGGCCAACCGGGGAGCTGTTTTTT.